This T cell receptor beta chain emerged from a study of T and B cells in COVID-19 patients. At the level of the study: Recovered patients mostly had mild to moderate COVID-19 managed as outpatients.

From blood, roughly 250-500 ng of genomic DNA served as TRB template. CDR1 is LNHDA and CDR2 is SQIVND in the germline V gene (reference sequence). The CDR3 length is 15 residues. Germline trimming cut 8 bases from V and 5 bases from J; bases unmatched to any gene: 6. This clonotype counts as medium-sized. The antigen is unknown. General observations from the study: Highly clonal in active COVID-19, TRB repertoires exceeded healthy-donor diversity and richness at recovery. Exclusive to the recovered cohort were some 2,300 TCR clusters, around 30 of them with low generation probability. CD4+, regulatory T cell, CD8+ and sorted SARS-CoV-2-responsive or tetramer+ T cells were not yet sequenced.

BIOMED2 TRB-A/B primer pools were used in multiplex TRB PCR. TCRdb reanalysed the multiplex PCR reads using MiXCR and keeps one entry per CDR3 protein. The sample carries 7,500 to 8,000 distinct CDR3 sequences, roughly 27% recorded once. The V and J genes are TRBV19 and TRBJ2-2; 12 bases map to TRBD2. Specimen: blood. This receptor was taken from a human donor with active COVID-19. CDR3 loop: CASCETSGRTGELFF. The CDR3 DNA follows: TGTGCCAGTTGTGAGACTAGCGGGAGAACCGGGGAGCTGTTTTTT.